What follows describes a single T cell receptor beta chain. Its binding antigen is unknown. Per-nucleotide qualities are absent, and no much larger clonotype sits a single base away. The library was built by means of RT-PCR. For sequencing, an Illumina HiSeq 2500 was employed. TCRdb took the public reads, trimmed them with fastp at Q25, ran MiXCR for clone calling and kept in-frame beta chains. Here each entry gathers all rows of one CDR3 protein and keeps the most common genes and DNA. Across this sample there are under 550,000 distinct CDR3 sequences, with 7.6% seen only once. The ten biggest clones cover around 13% of the sample. The data originate from a study of response to subunit inactivated influenza vaccine (dated by TCRdb to the late 2010s). Some background on the complete study: To follow how T cells responded to a trivalent subunit inactivated influenza vaccine, the researchers relied on deep quantitative profiling of the T cell receptor repertoire.

There are 14 amino acids in the CDR3, from cysteine to phenylalanine inclusive. Only CDR3 DNA is held: 42 bases, read in frame from base 1. Trimming costs V 0 bases and J 4 bases, and their ends lie 13 bases apart. As encoded in the germline V gene (reference sequence), CDR1 is DFQATT while CDR2 is SNEGSKA. The study at large found these results: According to the authors, only a limited number of new T cells may be recruited by each seasonal influenza vaccination.

This specimen consisted of PBMCs from blood, obtained roughly 24 months after vaccination. Recombination connected TRBV20-1 to TRBJ2-7, with the D gene not clear enough to name. The origin of this receptor is a man between 50 and 69 years old who received an inactivated influenza vaccine. Donor details come from another sample of the same person, matched by shared clones. The sequenced DNA is TGCAGTGCTAGAGAGCAGGACCGTCTGTACGAGCAGTACTTC. Translated, it reads CSAREQDRLYEQYF.